This TCR beta chain stems from a study of shared clonotypes between healthy human individuals. As defined, naive CD8 cells were CD45RO-negative and positively selected for CCR7, with terminally differentiated effector memory CD45RA+ cells excluded. The donors, healthy adults who were HIV-negative, had experienced no recent acute infections or vaccinations. In the sorted-subset replicate PCRs, approximately 200 ng DNA, 25,000 to 35,000 T cell genomes, was used. Original processing methods: Filtering differed since immunoSEQ provided only junctions, with no quality scores. Clones were sequenced by immunoSEQ multiplex PCR, and TCRdb holds only the in-frame ones, with some missing. The V and J calls and the clone size are those of that table, but D and trimming were determined from the DNA. The sample records approximately 2,000,000 clones, about 93% being singletons. A remark on this clone: The antigen remains unidentified.

General study findings and limits: Larger estimated richness was generally seen in naive subsets than in memory subsets.

The CDR3 covers 15 residues. V shed 5 bases and J 4 bases; nucleotides not matched to a gene: 7. CDR1 is SNHLY, CDR2 FYNNEI, per germline. The chain combines TRBV2 with TRBJ2-3, with TRBD1 matching 9 bases. This TCR was recovered from a man aged 18-30 years in good health. Some clones in this sample may be carry-over from other donors' samples. Sequencing was performed on naive CD8+ T cells from PBMCs. The CDR3 DNA is TGTGCCAGCAGTCCCGGGACAGGGTTCCCAGATACGCAGTATTTT. It specifies CASSPGTGFPDTQYF.